The 5 T cell receptor beta chains listed next were all sequenced from one sample in a study of neoadjuvant nivolumab and ipilimumab in lung cancer. The method was immunoSEQ multiplex PCR; TCRdb's version includes in-frame clones alone and lacks a portion of them. The sample consists of about 13,000 clones, about 94% of them appearing once. The material sequenced was peripheral blood, taken after neoadjuvant nivolumab, alone or with ipilimumab, at or shortly before surgery. Receptor source: an adult with non-small cell lung cancer.

The V gene is TRBV5-8, the J gene TRBJ2-2; D may match TRBD1 or TRBD2 (5 bases each). V lost 1 base, J lost 5 bases, and 12 bases lay in between. The CDR3 totals 15 residues. Germline CDR1 and CDR2: SGHTS and YDEGEE. CDR3 loop: CASSLRVWGTGELFF. DNA for the CDR3: TGTGCCAGCAGCTTGAGAGTCTGGGGGACCGGGGAGCTGTTTTTT.

The chain links TRBV7-9 to TRBJ2-3; 13 positions match TRBD2. J gave up 6 bases and V 6 bases, and 3 bases lay outside the gene matches. CDR1 is SEHNR and CDR2 is FQNEAQ in the germline V gene (reference sequence). This CDR3 contains 14 residues. In DNA form, the CDR3 reads TGTGCCAGCAGTCCGACTAGCGGGAGGGATACGCAGTATTTT. This encodes CASSPTSGRDTQYF.

The rearrangement links TRBV7-2 to TRBJ2-5; 7 bases align to TRBD1. The CDR3 contains 14 residues. The germline V gene encodes CDR1 SGHTA and CDR2 FQGNSA. The V gene end was trimmed by 5 bases and the J gene end by 4 bases; junction bases not matched to a gene: 7. The CDR3 loop reads CASSDRVSLETQYF. The CDR3 DNA is TGTGCCAGCAGCGACAGGGTGTCGTTAGAGACCCAGTACTTC.

This clone has only a few counts. The gene calls are TRBV29-1 and TRBJ2-1; no clear D. The CDR3 sequence is 13 residues long. Germline CDR1 SQVTM, CDR2 ANQGSEA. Trimming cost V 1 base and J 6 bases, with 10 bases left between them. CDR3 DNA sequence: TGCAGCGTTGAAGGCCAAACGGGCAATGAGCAGTTCTTC. Translation gives CSVEGQTGNEQFF.

This chain joins TRBV2 and TRBJ1-1; the match to TRBD1 covers 8 bases. CDR3 length: 14 amino acids. V gave up 3 bases and J gave up 3 bases; unmatched junction bases: 3. Germline V CDR1 and CDR2: SNHLY, FYNNEI. In DNA form, the CDR3 reads TGTGCCAGCAGTGAGGGACAGGCATACACTGAAGCTTTCTTT. Its protein product is CASSEGQAYTEAFF.